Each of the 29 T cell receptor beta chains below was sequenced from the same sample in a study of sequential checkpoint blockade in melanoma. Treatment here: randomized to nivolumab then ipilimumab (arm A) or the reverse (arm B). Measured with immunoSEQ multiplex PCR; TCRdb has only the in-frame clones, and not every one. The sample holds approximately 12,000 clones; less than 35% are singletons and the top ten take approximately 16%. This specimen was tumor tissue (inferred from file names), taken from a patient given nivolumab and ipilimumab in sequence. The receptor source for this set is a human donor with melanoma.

CDR3 nucleotides: TGTGCCAGTAGTGACCGGGGGACAGGTGGGACCCAGTACTTC. It translates to CASSDRGTGGTQYF. The chain uses TRBV19 and TRBJ2-5, with 8 bases lining up with TRBD1. Germline-derived CDR1 and CDR2 are LNHDA and SQIVND (reference sequence). The CDR3 extends over 14 amino acids. With V trimmed by 5 bases and J by 7 bases, 9 bases remained unmatched.

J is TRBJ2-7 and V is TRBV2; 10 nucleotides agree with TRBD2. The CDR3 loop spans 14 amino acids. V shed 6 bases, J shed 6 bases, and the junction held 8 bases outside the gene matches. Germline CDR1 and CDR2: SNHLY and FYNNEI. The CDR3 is CASSVASGSLEQYF. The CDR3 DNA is TGTGCCAGCAGCGTAGCTAGCGGGAGTCTCGAGCAGTACTTC.

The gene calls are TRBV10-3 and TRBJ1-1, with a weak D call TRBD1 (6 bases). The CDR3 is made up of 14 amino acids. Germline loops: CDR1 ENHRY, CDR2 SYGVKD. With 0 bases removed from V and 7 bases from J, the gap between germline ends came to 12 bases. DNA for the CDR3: TGTGCCATCAGTGAGTCGGCAGGGGAAGGTGAAGCTTTCTTT. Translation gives CAISESAGEGEAFF.

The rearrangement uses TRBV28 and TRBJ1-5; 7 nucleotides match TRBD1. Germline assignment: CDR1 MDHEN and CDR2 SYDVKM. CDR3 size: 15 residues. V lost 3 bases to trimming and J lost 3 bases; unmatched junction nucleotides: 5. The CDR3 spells CASSFLDRDNQPQHF. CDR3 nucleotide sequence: TGTGCCAGCAGTTTCTTAGACAGGGACAATCAGCCCCAGCATTTT.

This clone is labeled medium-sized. In DNA form, the CDR3 reads TGTGCCAGCAGTTTGGTAGCGGGAGCCTATGAGCAGTTCTTC. It specifies CASSLVAGAYEQFF. The V call is TRBV28, the J call TRBJ2-1, with TRBD2 matching over 9 bases. The trim removed 3 bases at V and 8 bases at J, leaving 5 bases unmatched. Germline CDR1 MDHEN, CDR2 SYDVKM. The length of the CDR3 is 14 residues.

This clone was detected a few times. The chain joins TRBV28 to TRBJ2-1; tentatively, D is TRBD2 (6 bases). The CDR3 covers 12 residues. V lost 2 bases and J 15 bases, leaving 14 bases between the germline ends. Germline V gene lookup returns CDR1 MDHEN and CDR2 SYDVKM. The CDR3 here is CASSLGGRDPFF. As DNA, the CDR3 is TGTGCCAGCAGTTTAGGAGGGAGAGACCCGTTCTTC. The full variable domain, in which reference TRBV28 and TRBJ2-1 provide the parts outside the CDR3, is DVKVTQSSRYLVKRTGEKVFLECVQDMDHENMFWYRQDPGLGLRLIYFSYDVKMKEKGDIPEGYSVSREKKERFSLILESASTNQTSMYLCASSLGGRDPFFGPGTRLTVL.

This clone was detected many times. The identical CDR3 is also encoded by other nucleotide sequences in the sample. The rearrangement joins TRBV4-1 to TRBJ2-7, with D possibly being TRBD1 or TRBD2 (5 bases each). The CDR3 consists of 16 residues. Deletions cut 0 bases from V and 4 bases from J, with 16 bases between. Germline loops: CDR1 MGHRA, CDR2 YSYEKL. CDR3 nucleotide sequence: TGCGCCAGCAGCCAAGATCGATCCGGGGCCGGATACGAGCAGTACTTC. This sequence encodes CASSQDRSGAGYEQYF.

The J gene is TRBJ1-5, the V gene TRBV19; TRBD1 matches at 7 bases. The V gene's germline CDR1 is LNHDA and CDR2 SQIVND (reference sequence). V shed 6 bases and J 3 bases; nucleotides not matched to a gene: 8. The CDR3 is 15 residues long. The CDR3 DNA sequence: TGTGCCAGTAGGCTTACCGGGACAGCCAATCAGCCCCAGCATTTT. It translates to CASRLTGTANQPQHF.

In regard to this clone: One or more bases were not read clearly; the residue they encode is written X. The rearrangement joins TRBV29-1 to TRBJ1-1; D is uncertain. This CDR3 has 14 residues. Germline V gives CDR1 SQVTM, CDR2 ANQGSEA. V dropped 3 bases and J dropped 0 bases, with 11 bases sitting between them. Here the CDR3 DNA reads TGCAGCGTTGAMAAACAGACCTTGAACACTGAAGCTTTCTTT. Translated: CSVXKQTLNTEAFF.

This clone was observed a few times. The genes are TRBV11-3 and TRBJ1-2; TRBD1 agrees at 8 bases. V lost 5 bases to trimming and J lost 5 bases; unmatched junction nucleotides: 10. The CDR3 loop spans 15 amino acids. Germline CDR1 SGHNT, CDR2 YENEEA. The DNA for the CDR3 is TGTGCCAGCAGCCCCTACTCAGGGGGCGCTTATGGCTACACCTTC. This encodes CASSPYSGGAYGYTF.

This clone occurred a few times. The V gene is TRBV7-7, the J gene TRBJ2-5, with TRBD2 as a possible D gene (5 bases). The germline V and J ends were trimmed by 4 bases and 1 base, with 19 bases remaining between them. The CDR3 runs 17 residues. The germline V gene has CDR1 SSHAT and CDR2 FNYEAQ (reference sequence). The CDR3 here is CASSSPVAGTIQETQYF. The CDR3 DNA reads TGTGCCAGCAGCTCACCGGTGGCGGGCACAATCCAAGAGACCCAGTACTTC.

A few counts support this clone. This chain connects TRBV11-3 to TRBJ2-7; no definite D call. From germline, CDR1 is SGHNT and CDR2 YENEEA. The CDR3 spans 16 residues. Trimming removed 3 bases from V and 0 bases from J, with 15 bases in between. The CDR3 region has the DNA TGTGCCAGCAGCTTGGTTTCCCTCGGAAGCTCCTACGAGCAGTACTTC. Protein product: CASSLVSLGSSYEQYF.

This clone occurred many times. The CDR3 bases are TGTGCCAGCAGCCCCGGACTGTACACCGGGGAGCTGTTTTTT. It yields the protein CASSPGLYTGELFF. V and J are TRBV11-3 and TRBJ2-2; tentative D call: TRBD2 (5 bases). CDR1 and CDR2 (germline): SGHNT, YENEEA. The CDR3 totals 14 residues. V was cut by 5 bases and J by 3 bases, with 10 bases left in between.

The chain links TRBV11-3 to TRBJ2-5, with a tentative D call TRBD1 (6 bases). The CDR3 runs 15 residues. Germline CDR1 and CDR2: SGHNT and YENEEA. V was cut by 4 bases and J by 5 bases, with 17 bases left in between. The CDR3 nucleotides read TGTGCCAGCAGCTCTGGAACTTACAGGGACGAGACCCAGTACTTC. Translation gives CASSSGTYRDETQYF.

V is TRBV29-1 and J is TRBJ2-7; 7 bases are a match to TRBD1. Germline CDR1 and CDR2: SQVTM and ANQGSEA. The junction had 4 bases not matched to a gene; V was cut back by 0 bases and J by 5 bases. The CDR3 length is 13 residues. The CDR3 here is CSVEDRGTDEQYF. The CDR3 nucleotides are TGCAGCGTTGAAGACAGGGGGACAGACGAGCAGTACTTC.

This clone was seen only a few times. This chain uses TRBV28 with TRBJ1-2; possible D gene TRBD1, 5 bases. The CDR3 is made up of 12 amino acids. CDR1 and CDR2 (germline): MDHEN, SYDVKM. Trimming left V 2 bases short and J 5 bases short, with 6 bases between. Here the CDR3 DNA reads TGTGCCAGCAGTTTAGCAGGGTATGGCTACACCTTC. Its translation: CASSLAGYGYTF.

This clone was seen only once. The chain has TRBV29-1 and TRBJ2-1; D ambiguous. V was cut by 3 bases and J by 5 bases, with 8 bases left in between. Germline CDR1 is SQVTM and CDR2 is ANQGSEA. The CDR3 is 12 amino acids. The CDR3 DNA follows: TGCAGCGTTGAGTTTAGGGACAATGAGCAGTTCTTC. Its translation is CSVEFRDNEQFF.

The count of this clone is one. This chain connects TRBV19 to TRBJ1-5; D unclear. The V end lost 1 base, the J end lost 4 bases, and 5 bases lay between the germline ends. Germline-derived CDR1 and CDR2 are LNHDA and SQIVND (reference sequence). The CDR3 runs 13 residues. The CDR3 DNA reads TGTGCCAGTAGTATAGTGCAAAATCAGCCCCAGCATTTT. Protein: CASSIVQNQPQHF.

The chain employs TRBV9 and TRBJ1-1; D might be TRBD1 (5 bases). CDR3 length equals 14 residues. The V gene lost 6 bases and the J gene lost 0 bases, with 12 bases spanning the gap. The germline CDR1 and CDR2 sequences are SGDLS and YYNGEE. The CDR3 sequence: CASTQGSMNTEAFF. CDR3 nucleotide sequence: TGTGCCAGCACCCAGGGTTCCATGAACACTGAAGCTTTCTTT. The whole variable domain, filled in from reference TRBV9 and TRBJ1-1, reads DSGVTQTPKHLITATGQRVTLRCSPRSGDLSVYWYQQSLDQGLQFLIQYYNGEERAKGNILERFSAQQFPDLHSELNLSSLELGDSALYFCASTQGSMNTEAFFGQGTRLTVV.

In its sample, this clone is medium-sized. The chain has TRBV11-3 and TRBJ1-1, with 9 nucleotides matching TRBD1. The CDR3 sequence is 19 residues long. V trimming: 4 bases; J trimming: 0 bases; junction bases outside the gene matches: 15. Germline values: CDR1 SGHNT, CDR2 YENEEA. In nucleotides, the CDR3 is TGTGCCAGCAGCTCCGGGACAGGGCGATTTTTTGTCCTGAACACTGAAGCTTTCTTT. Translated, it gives CASSSGTGRFFVLNTEAFF.

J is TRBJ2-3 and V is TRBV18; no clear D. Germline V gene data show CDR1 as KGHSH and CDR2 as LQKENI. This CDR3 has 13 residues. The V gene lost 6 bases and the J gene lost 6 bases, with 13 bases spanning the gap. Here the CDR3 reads CASSLTSIDTQYF. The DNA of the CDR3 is TGTGCCAGCTCCCTGACTTCCATCGATACGCAGTATTTT.

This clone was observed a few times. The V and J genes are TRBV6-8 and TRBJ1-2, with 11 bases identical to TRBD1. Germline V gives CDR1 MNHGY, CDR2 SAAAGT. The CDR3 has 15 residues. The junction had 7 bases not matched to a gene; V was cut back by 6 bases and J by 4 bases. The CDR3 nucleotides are TGTGCCAGCAGGACCTCCGGGACAGGGGGCTATGGCTACACCTTC. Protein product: CASRTSGTGGYGYTF.

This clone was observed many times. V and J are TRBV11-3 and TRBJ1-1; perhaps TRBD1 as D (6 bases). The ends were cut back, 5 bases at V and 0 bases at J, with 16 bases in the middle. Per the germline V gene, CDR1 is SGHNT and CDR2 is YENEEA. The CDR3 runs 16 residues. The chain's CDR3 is CASSGPRQALNTEAFF. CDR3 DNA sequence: TGTGCCAGCAGCGGACCAAGACAGGCGTTGAACACTGAAGCTTTCTTT.

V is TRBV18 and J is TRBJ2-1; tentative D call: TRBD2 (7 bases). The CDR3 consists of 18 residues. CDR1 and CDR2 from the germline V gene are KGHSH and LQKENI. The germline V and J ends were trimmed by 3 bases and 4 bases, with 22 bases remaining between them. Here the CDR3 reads CASSPRQGRGRVYNEQFF. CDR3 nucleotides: TGTGCCAGCTCACCGCGTCAGGGGAGGGGGAGAGTATACAATGAGCAGTTCTTC. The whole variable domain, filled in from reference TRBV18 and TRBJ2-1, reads NAGVMQNPRHLVRRRGQEARLRCSPMKGHSHVYWYRQLPEEGLKFMVYLQKENIIDESGMPKERFSAEFPKEGPSILRIQQVVRGDSAAYFCASSPRQGRGRVYNEQFFGPGTRLTVL.

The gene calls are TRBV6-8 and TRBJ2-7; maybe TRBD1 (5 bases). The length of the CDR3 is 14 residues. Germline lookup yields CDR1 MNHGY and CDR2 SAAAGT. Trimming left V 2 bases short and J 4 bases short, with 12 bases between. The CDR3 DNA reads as TGTGCCAGCAGTTACGGTCCCCAGGGTTACGAGCAGTACTTC. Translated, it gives CASSYGPQGYEQYF.

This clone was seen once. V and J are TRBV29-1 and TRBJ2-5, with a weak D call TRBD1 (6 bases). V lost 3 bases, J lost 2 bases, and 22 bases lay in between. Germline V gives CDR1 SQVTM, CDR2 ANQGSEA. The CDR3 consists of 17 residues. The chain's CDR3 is CSVEPDPGQGEQETQYF. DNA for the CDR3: TGCAGCGTTGAGCCGGATCCGGGACAAGGGGAACAAGAGACCCAGTACTTC.

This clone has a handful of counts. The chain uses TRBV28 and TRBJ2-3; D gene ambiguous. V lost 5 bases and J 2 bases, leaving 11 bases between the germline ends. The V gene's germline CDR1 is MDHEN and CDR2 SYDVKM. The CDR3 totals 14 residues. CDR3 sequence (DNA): TGTGCCAGCAGTCCAAATACAATCACAGATACGCAGTATTTT. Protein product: CASSPNTITDTQYF.

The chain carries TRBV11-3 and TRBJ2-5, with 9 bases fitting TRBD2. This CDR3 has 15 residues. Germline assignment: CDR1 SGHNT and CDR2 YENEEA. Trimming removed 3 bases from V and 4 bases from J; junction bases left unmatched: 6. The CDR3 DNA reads TGTGCCAGCAGCTTCTTGCGGGAGGGCCGAGAGACCCAGTACTTC. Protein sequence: CASSFLREGRETQYF.

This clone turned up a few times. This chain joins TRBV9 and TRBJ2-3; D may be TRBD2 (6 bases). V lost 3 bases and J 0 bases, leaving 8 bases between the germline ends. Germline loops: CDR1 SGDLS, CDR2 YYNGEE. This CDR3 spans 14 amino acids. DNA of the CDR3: TGTGCCAGCAGCGAAAGCGGGAGCACAGATACGCAGTATTTT. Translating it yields CASSESGSTDTQYF.